Each of the 28 T cell receptor beta chains below was sequenced from the same sample in a study of technical replicates of blood from a handful of donors. Assay used: immunoSEQ multiplex PCR; TCRdb lists only in-frame clones, some missing. Among approximately 92,000 clones, roughly 96% were seen once, and the ten largest hold around 0.21%. The sample consisted of T cells isolated from PBMCs. All receptors come from a human donor in good health.

The rearrangement uses TRBV11-2 and TRBJ1-1, with D perhaps TRBD1 (5 bases). The CDR3 loop spans 13 amino acids. V lost 3 bases to trimming and J lost 1 base, with 6 bases between them. Germline-derived CDR1 and CDR2 are SGHAT and FQNNGV. The CDR3 sequence is CASSFDRNTEAFF. The CDR3, as DNA: TGTGCCAGCAGCTTTGACAGGAACACTGAAGCTTTCTTT.

This clone was observed once. The rearrangement links TRBV28 to TRBJ2-5; 10 bases are a match to TRBD2. The CDR3 totals 18 residues. Trimming removed 4 bases from V and 0 bases from J; junction bases left unmatched: 11. Germline V CDR1 and CDR2: MDHEN, SYDVKM. The CDR3 region has the DNA TGTGCCAGCAGTTACCCAGTTGAGCTAGCGGGAGACCAAGAGACCCAGTACTTC. Its protein is CASSYPVELAGDQETQYF. Using reference TRBV28 and TRBJ2-5 for the parts outside the CDR3, the full variable domain is DVKVTQSSRYLVKRTGEKVFLECVQDMDHENMFWYRQDPGLGLRLIYFSYDVKMKEKGDIPEGYSVSREKKERFSLILESASTNQTSMYLCASSYPVELAGDQETQYFGPGTRLLVL.

V is TRBV27 and J is TRBJ1-1; TRBD1 matches at 8 bases. The CDR3 loop spans 17 amino acids. From germline, CDR1 is MNHEY and CDR2 SMNVEV (reference sequence). V lost 7 bases to trimming and J lost 3 bases; unmatched junction nucleotides: 16. For the CDR3, the DNA is TGTGCCAGCACTCCCAGGGGGCGGTTTAATTCGTACACTGAAGCTTTCTTT. This encodes CASTPRGRFNSYTEAFF.

The V gene is TRBV14, the J gene TRBJ1-6; the D is unclear. This CDR3 is built from 14 residues. The V end was cut by 1 base, the J end by 7 bases, with 8 bases between. Germline lookup yields CDR1 SGHDN and CDR2 FVKESK. In DNA, the CDR3 is TGTGCCAGCAGCCAAGCCAGGCTGAATTCACCCCTCCACTTT. This encodes CASSQARLNSPLHF.

The V call is TRBV5-1, the J call TRBJ1-4; the D gene is possibly TRBD1 (5 bases). CDR3 size: 17 residues. The germline CDR1 and CDR2 sequences are SGHRS and YFSETQ. The V gene lost 4 bases and the J gene lost 4 bases, with 20 bases spanning the gap. Here the CDR3 DNA reads TGCGCCAGCAGCGGGGGGGGAGGTCCCCTCCTTAATGAAAAACTGTTTTTT. It is translated as CASSGGGGPLLNEKLFF.

The chain employs TRBV5-1 and TRBJ1-1, with 10 positions matching TRBD1. The V segment lost 0 bases and the J segment 0 bases; nucleotides outside the gene matches: 2. The V gene's germline CDR1 is SGHRS and CDR2 YFSETQ. CDR3 length: 16 residues. CDR3 DNA sequence: TGCGCCAGCAGCTTGGGACAGGGGGCGTTGAACACTGAAGCTTTCTTT. This codes for CASSLGQGALNTEAFF.

This chain uses TRBV5-1 with TRBJ1-2; no clear D gene. The CDR3 has 14 amino acids. The germline CDR1 and CDR2 sequences are SGHRS and YFSETQ. Trimming left V 4 bases short and J 8 bases short, with 18 bases between. The CDR3 sequence: CASSTSTPSLGYTF. CDR3 DNA sequence: TGCGCCAGCAGCACCTCGACACCCTCGCTGGGCTACACCTTC.

The chain is built from TRBV2 and TRBJ2-7; a weak D match, TRBD1 (6 bases). CDR1 and CDR2 from the germline V gene are SNHLY and FYNNEI. V was pared by 5 bases and J by 4 bases, with 18 bases between. The CDR3 loop spans 15 amino acids. In DNA, the CDR3 is TGTGCCAGCAGTACCGGACAGAGAGGATCTTACGAGCAGTACTTC. This codes for CASSTGQRGSYEQYF.

V usage is TRBV10-1 and J usage is TRBJ1-5, with D tentatively TRBD1 (6 bases). V was clipped by 8 bases and J by 1 base, with 15 bases between them. The CDR3 spans 15 residues. The germline V gene has CDR1 WNHNN and CDR2 SYGVQD (reference sequence). The CDR3 spells CASELGQPSNQPQHF. CDR3 sequence (DNA): TGCGCCAGCGAGCTTGGACAGCCGAGCAATCAGCCCCAGCATTTT.

This chain joins TRBV10-3 and TRBJ2-7; 8 bases map to TRBD1. CDR3 length equals 14 residues. Germline loops: CDR1 ENHRY, CDR2 SYGVKD. With V trimmed by 2 bases and J by 7 bases, 7 bases remained unmatched. CDR3 region: CAISEGQGRGEQYF. CDR3 nucleotide sequence: TGTGCCATCAGTGAGGGACAGGGACGTGGGGAGCAGTACTTC.

This clone was seen just once. This sequence joins TRBV27 and TRBJ2-7; 9 bases line up with TRBD1. Germline CDR1 is MNHEY and CDR2 is SMNVEV (reference sequence). The ends lost 2 bases at V and 3 bases at J; junction bases unmatched: 5. CDR3 length equals 15 residues. CDR3 region: CASSLAGTGNYEQYF. CDR3 in DNA: TGTGCCAGCAGTTTAGCCGGGACAGGGAACTACGAGCAGTACTTC.

The V gene is TRBV14, the J gene TRBJ1-1, with D perhaps matching TRBD1 (5 bases). The germline CDR1 and CDR2 sequences are SGHDN and FVKESK. This CDR3 is 13 amino acids long. V shed 4 bases and J shed 4 bases, with 10 bases lying between them. In DNA form, the CDR3 reads TGTGCCAGCAGCCCTCCAGGGTCCACTGAAGCTTTCTTT. Protein: CASSPPGSTEAFF.

The J gene is TRBJ1-2, the V gene TRBV5-1; possible D gene TRBD1, 5 bases. Trimming removed 5 bases from V and 8 bases from J, with 10 bases in between. Germline CDR1 reads SGHRS; CDR2 reads YFSETQ. CDR3 size: 11 residues. The DNA of the CDR3 is TGCGCCAGCAGGTGGGGGGAAGGCTACACCTTC. This gives the protein CASRWGEGYTF.

This chain uses TRBV6-6 with TRBJ1-1; 11 bases line up with TRBD1. The CDR3 is 14 amino acids. Germline lookup yields CDR1 MNHNY and CDR2 SVGAGI (reference sequence). The V and J ends lost 7 bases and 2 bases, in that order; junction bases with no gene match: 3. CDR3 protein: CASKDRGHNTEAFF. CDR3 nucleotides: TGTGCCAGCAAGGACAGGGGGCATAACACTGAAGCTTTCTTT.

This clone was found once. This chain joins TRBV29-1 and TRBJ2-7; perhaps TRBD1 as D (5 bases). The CDR3 contains 14 residues. Germline V gene data show CDR1 as SQVTM and CDR2 as ANQGSEA. Trimming removed 2 bases from V and 2 bases from J, with 13 bases in between. CDR3 loop: CSVEIGQGTYEQYF. The CDR3 region has the DNA TGCAGCGTTGAAATTGGGCAGGGAACCTACGAGCAGTACTTC.

The rearrangement uses TRBV10-2 and TRBJ2-7; D is unclear. CDR3 length: 13 amino acids. Trimming cost V 3 bases and J 1 base, with 7 bases left between them. Germline values: CDR1 WSHSY, CDR2 SAAADI. The CDR3 coding sequence is TGCGCCAGCAGTGATGTGTATTCCTACGAGCAGTACTTC. This gives the protein CASSDVYSYEQYF.

V usage is TRBV6-6 and J usage is TRBJ1-1, with D maybe TRBD1 (5 bases). The V end was cut by 6 bases, the J end by 5 bases, with 16 bases between. CDR1 and CDR2 from the germline V gene are MNHNY and SVGAGI (reference sequence). The CDR3 extends over 14 amino acids. CDR3: CASSSNMGQTEAFF. The CDR3 nucleotides read TGTGCCAGCAGCTCGAATATGGGGCAGACTGAAGCTTTCTTT.

This chain links TRBV5-1 with TRBJ2-2; D is uncertain. Germline CDR1 SGHRS, CDR2 YFSETQ. Trimming stripped 0 bases from V and 4 bases from J, with 7 bases between. The CDR3 is 14 amino acids. The CDR3 protein is CASSLDSFTGELFF. CDR3 bases: TGCGCCAGCAGCTTGGACAGCTTCACCGGGGAGCTGTTTTTT.

The genes are TRBV13 and TRBJ2-7, with 8 positions matching TRBD2. Germline assignment: CDR1 PRHDT and CDR2 FYEKMQ (reference sequence). V was pared by 5 bases and J by 0 bases, with 6 bases of the junction left unmatched. The length of the CDR3 is 15 residues. The CDR3 reads CASSLTGTSSYEQYF. CDR3 nucleotide sequence: TGTGCCAGCAGCCTCACCGGGACTAGCTCCTACGAGCAGTACTTC.

As concerns this clone: One end of the junction varies from germline; a read error may be responsible. J is TRBJ1-4 and V is TRBV5-1; perhaps TRBD1 as D (5 bases). This CDR3 region has 14 residues. Germline V gene sequence: CDR1 SGHRS, CDR2 YFSETQ. The CDR3 DNA is TGCGCCAGCAGTTTGGACGGGACTGGTGAAAAACTGTTTTTT. It yields the protein CASSLDGTGEKLFF.

A few counts support this clone. The gene calls are TRBV15 and TRBJ1-1; TRBD1 agrees at 7 bases. V lost 0 bases, J lost 10 bases, and 8 bases stayed unmatched. The germline V gene encodes CDR1 LNHNV and CDR2 YYDKDF (reference sequence). The CDR3 consists of 14 residues. In nucleotides, the CDR3 is TGTGCCACCAGCAGAGAGAGACAGGGTGGAGGAGCTTTCTTT. It specifies CATSRERQGGGAFF. Combining the CDR3 with reference TRBV15 and TRBJ1-1 gives the whole variable domain DAMVIQNPRYQVTQFGKPVTLSCSQTLNHNVMYWYQQKSSQAPKLLFHYYDKDFNNEADTPDNFQSRRPNTSFCFLDIRSPGLGDTAMYLCATSRERQGGGAFFGQGTRLTVV.

V usage is TRBV6-1 and J usage is TRBJ2-2; 7 bases fit TRBD2. CDR3 length: 14 amino acids. V lost 10 bases, J lost 2 bases, and 7 bases stayed unmatched. Looked up from germline, CDR1 is MNHNS and CDR2 is SASEGT. CDR3 nucleotides: TGTGCCACCGGCGGGACTACCAACACCGGGGAGCTGTTTTTT. As protein: CATGGTTNTGELFF.

The V gene is TRBV2, the J gene TRBJ2-2, with 10 bases matching TRBD2. The CDR3 sequence is 16 residues long. V lost 0 bases, J lost 6 bases, and 4 bases stayed unmatched. Germline CDR1 reads SNHLY; CDR2 reads FYNNEI. CDR3 sequence (DNA): TGTGCCAGCAGTGAAGCTAGCGGGAGGTGGGCCGGGGAGCTGTTTTTT. Its protein product is CASSEASGRWAGELFF.

This sequence joins TRBV2 and TRBJ2-5; TRBD2 matches at 7 bases. The CDR3 totals 13 residues. Germline V CDR1 and CDR2: SNHLY, FYNNEI. The V and J ends lost 5 bases and 5 bases, in that order; junction bases with no gene match: 5. The CDR3 reads CASSSGLEETQYF. Written as DNA, the CDR3 is TGTGCCAGCAGTTCCGGACTAGAGGAGACCCAGTACTTC.

The chain couples TRBV6-1 to TRBJ2-1, with 9 bases lining up with TRBD1. Germline V CDR1 and CDR2: MNHNS, SASEGT. The CDR3 consists of 17 residues. The ends lost 1 base at V and 3 bases at J; junction bases unmatched: 7. CDR3 bases: TGTGCCAGCAGTGAAGTAGGACAGGGGCAAAACTACAATGAGCAGTTCTTC. Protein sequence: CASSEVGQGQNYNEQFF.

CDR3 in amino acids: CASSQADSNQPQHF. CDR3 DNA sequence: TGCGCCAGCAGCCAAGCAGATAGCAATCAGCCCCAGCATTTT. The chain combines TRBV4-1 with TRBJ1-5; D unresolved. Germline CDR1 MGHRA, CDR2 YSYEKL. The V gene lost 1 base and the J gene lost 0 bases, with 4 bases spanning the gap. The CDR3 has 14 residues.

This chain links TRBV9 with TRBJ2-1, with TRBD2 identical over 8 bases. V was clipped by 0 bases and J by 4 bases; unmatched bases: 12. Germline CDR1 reads SGDLS; CDR2 reads YYNGEE. This CDR3 is built from 18 residues. Here the CDR3 reads CASSVVPAGARMYNEQFF. In DNA, the CDR3 is TGTGCCAGCAGCGTAGTACCAGCGGGGGCCCGAATGTACAATGAGCAGTTCTTC.

The chain combines TRBV9 with TRBJ2-5, with D tentatively TRBD2 (5 bases). CDR3 length: 14 amino acids. CDR1 and CDR2 (germline): SGDLS, YYNGEE. V was cut by 1 base and J by 5 bases, with 12 bases left in between. CDR3 coding DNA: TGTGCCAGCAGCGTAAAACCGTGGGAGGAGACCCAGTACTTC. This sequence encodes CASSVKPWEETQYF.